This TCR beta chain was identified in a study of cytomegalovirus exposure and HLA in healthy donors. Study-wide findings and caveats: In a later analysis, at a false discovery rate of 0.05, roughly 18,000 TCR beta sequences were associated with HLA alleles. A later look showed TCR association rates differing by HLA locus, highest for DRB1 and lowest for HLA-C.

In regard to this clone: The antigen remains undetermined.

PCR used 60 Vbeta primers and 13 Jbeta primers. Clones were read by immunoSEQ multiplex PCR, and TCRdb kept only the in-frame ones, dropping some. The repertoire includes approximately 110,000 clones, 73% of them detected once, and about 4.4% sits in the top ten. This sequence originates from a man aged 60 to 75 in good health and CMV-seropositive. The sequenced material came from PBMCs.

Written as DNA, the CDR3 is TGTGCCAGCAGCGTATCGAGCTCCTACGAGCAGTACTTC. Translating gives CASSVSSSYEQYF. The chain uses TRBV9 and TRBJ2-7; D is ambiguous. CDR1 and CDR2 (germline): SGDLS, YYNGEE. With 1 base removed from V and 0 bases from J, the gap between germline ends came to 5 bases. This CDR3 spans 13 amino acids.